A single TCR beta chain is shown here with its context. CDR1 and CDR2 (germline): ENHRY, SYGVKD. V trimming: 3 bases; J trimming: 5 bases; junction bases outside the gene matches: 9. The CDR3 is 16 amino acids. How the authors handled the data: Researchers report that nucleated cell counts were estimated from reference gene primer amplification. The repertoire was sequenced with immunoSEQ multiplex PCR; TCRdb's copy has only in-frame clones and lacks some. That table gives V, J and clone size, and the DNA gave D and trimming. In the table there are about 270,000 clones, around 91% of which are singletons. These data originate in a study of blood T cell repertoires in COVID-19. About the study: Material from acute and convalescent COVID-19 was sourced from the United States, Italy and Spain.

The genes are TRBV10-3 and TRBJ2-3; TRBD2 matches 9 bases. The sequence was collected from a woman aged 18-29 years who had recovered from COVID-19. Sequenced: PBMCs or T cells enriched from blood (not recorded which). CDR3 DNA sequence: TGTGCCATCAGTGACTCGGCGGGGGGGCGAAGAGATACGCAGTATTTT. Its translation: CAISDSAGGRRDTQYF.